Each of the 16 T cell receptor beta chains below was sequenced from the same sample in a study of control samples from healthy donors and cancer patients. Generated by immunoSEQ multiplex PCR, the TCRdb table keeps only in-frame clones and is missing some. The table shows some 130,000 clones, with less than 95% occurring only once. The sample consisted of blood. These receptors were taken from a man aged 18-30 years in good health.

The gene calls are TRBV7-9 and TRBJ2-6, with 9 bases that match TRBD1. The CDR3 is made up of 19 amino acids. The J segment lost 0 bases and the V segment lost 3 bases, leaving 9 bases of the junction unmatched. Per the germline V gene, CDR1 is SEHNR and CDR2 is FQNEAQ (reference sequence). CDR3: CASSLGPGQGLSGANVLTF. DNA for the CDR3: TGTGCCAGCAGCTTGGGTCCGGGACAGGGACTCTCTGGGGCCAACGTCCTGACTTTC.

The chain carries TRBV3-1 (or the pseudogene TRBV3-2) and TRBJ2-6; D is possibly TRBD1 (6 bases). CDR1 and CDR2 from the germline V gene are LGHDT and YNNKEL (reference sequence). Trimming stripped 4 bases from V and 4 bases from J, with 14 bases between. The CDR3 sequence is 16 residues long. CDR3 protein: CASSRLRGSGANVLTF. CDR3 sequence (DNA): TGTGCCAGCAGCCGCCTCAGGGGTTCGGGGGCCAACGTCCTGACTTTC.

The chain combines TRBV6-6 with TRBJ2-2, with 7 bases that match TRBD2. Losses at the gene ends were 5 bases for V and 1 base for J; bases not matched to a gene: 7. The CDR3 consists of 16 residues. Per the germline V gene, CDR1 is MNHNY and CDR2 is SVGAGI (reference sequence). CDR3 protein: CASSTGRGLNTGELFF. CDR3 sequence (DNA): TGTGCCAGCAGTACTGGGAGGGGATTGAACACCGGGGAGCTGTTTTTT.

This clone was seen once. The V and J genes are TRBV27 and TRBJ1-6; no definite D call. This CDR3 has 12 amino acids. CDR1 and CDR2 (germline): MNHEY, SMNVEV (reference sequence). CDR3 sequence reads: CATAFPNSPLHF. The DNA for the CDR3 is TGTGCTACCGCTTTCCCCAATTCACCCCTCCACTTT.

The V gene is TRBV7-8, the J gene TRBJ1-4; no clear D gene. Germline loops: CDR1 SGHVS, CDR2 FQNEAQ. The CDR3 length is 12 residues. V was trimmed by 5 bases and J by 4 bases, leaving 5 bases between them. This CDR3 is CASSVNNEKLFF. The CDR3 nucleotides are TGTGCCAGCAGCGTCAATAATGAAAAACTGTTTTTT.

This chain joins TRBV6-5 and TRBJ2-5; no reliable D call. This CDR3 contains 13 residues. Trimming shortened V by 0 bases and J by 3 bases, and 5 bases separated the two germline ends. Germline V CDR1 and CDR2: MNHEY, SVGAGI. Written as DNA, the CDR3 is TGTGCCAGCAGTTACTCTTGGAAAGAGACCCAGTACTTC. It translates to CASSYSWKETQYF.

The table lists this clone with a count of one. The chain combines TRBV11-2 with TRBJ2-3, with 8 positions matching TRBD2. CDR3 length: 14 residues. Per the germline V gene, CDR1 is SGHAT and CDR2 is FQNNGV. After removal of 5 bases from V and 3 bases from J, the junction contained 4 bases not matched to a gene. The CDR3 DNA is TGTGCCAGCAGCGACCCGGGGGGGACAGATACGCAGTATTTT. Translation gives CASSDPGGTDTQYF.

The rearrangement links TRBV5-6 to TRBJ1-6; 7 bases align to TRBD1. CDR1 is SGHDT and CDR2 is YYEEEE in the germline V gene. V lost 2 bases and J lost 9; bases outside the gene matches: 5. The CDR3 has 14 residues. This CDR3 reads CASSLTGEGSPLHF. As DNA, the CDR3 is TGTGCCAGCAGCTTAACAGGGGAAGGTTCACCCCTCCACTTT.

The chain uses TRBV9 and TRBJ1-2; TRBD1 agrees at 9 bases. Germline lookup yields CDR1 SGDLS and CDR2 YYNGEE. This CDR3 is 14 amino acids long. V was clipped by 4 bases and J by 4 bases; unmatched bases: 5. CDR3 DNA: TGTGCCAGCAGCTCCGGACAGGGGAGCTATGGCTACACCTTC. This gives the protein CASSSGQGSYGYTF.

The chain couples TRBV2 to TRBJ2-5; D perhaps matches TRBD2 (5 bases). Germline CDR1 reads SNHLY; CDR2 reads FYNNEI. CDR3 length equals 13 residues. V was trimmed by 6 bases and J by 4 bases, leaving 12 bases between them. CDR3 loop: CASSRGFRETQYF. CDR3 DNA: TGTGCCAGCAGCCGAGGGTTCAGAGAGACCCAGTACTTC.

In this sample, this clone turned up once. This rearrangement joins TRBV2 to TRBJ2-7, with 7 bases identical to TRBD1. J lost 0 bases, V lost 8 bases, and 4 bases had no gene match. This CDR3 has 13 residues. Germline V gives CDR1 SNHLY, CDR2 FYNNEI. Here the CDR3 reads CASLTGSSYEQYF. CDR3 DNA sequence: TGTGCCAGCCTGACAGGGAGCTCCTACGAGCAGTACTTC.

The rearrangement uses TRBV12-5 and TRBJ2-2; D is perhaps TRBD1 or TRBD2 (5 bases each). Germline CDR1 LGHNT, CDR2 FRNRAP. Between the trimmed V and J ends, which lost 6 bases and 3 bases, there was a span of 11 bases. The CDR3 is made up of 14 amino acids. The CDR3 loop reads CASGTGTYTGELFF. DNA of the CDR3: TGTGCTAGTGGCACCGGGACCTACACCGGGGAGCTGTTTTTT.

V usage is TRBV27 and J usage is TRBJ2-5; 10 nucleotides agree with TRBD2. Germline CDR1 reads MNHEY; CDR2 reads SMNVEV (reference sequence). The CDR3 has 18 residues. J gave up 5 bases and V 6 bases, and 18 bases lay outside the gene matches. The DNA for the CDR3 is TGTGCCAGCAGACCTCGATCCGGGGTAGCGGGGGGCCGGGAGACCCAGTACTTC. Translated: CASRPRSGVAGGRETQYF.

The chain combines TRBV5-1 with TRBJ2-5, with 9 positions matching TRBD2. The CDR3 has 15 amino acids. After removal of 6 bases from V and 1 base from J, the junction contained 7 bases not matched to a gene. CDR1 SGHRS and CDR2 YFSETQ come from the germline V gene. As DNA, the CDR3 is TGCGCCAGCAACCCGCTAGCGGGGACCCAAGAGACCCAGTACTTC. Translating gives CASNPLAGTQETQYF.

The chain links TRBV15 to TRBJ2-1, with 10 bases that match TRBD2. This CDR3 comprises 15 residues. CDR1 is LNHNV and CDR2 is YYDKDF in the germline V gene (reference sequence). The trim removed 3 bases at V and 5 bases at J, leaving 4 bases unmatched. CDR3 nucleotides: TGTGCCACCAGCAGTAGCGGGGGGCGAAACAATGAGCAGTTCTTC. As protein: CATSSSGGRNNEQFF.

The rearrangement joins TRBV19 to TRBJ1-5; D is ambiguous. V dropped 5 bases and J dropped 0 bases, with 5 bases sitting between them. There are 13 residues in the CDR3. In germline, CDR1 is LNHDA, CDR2 SQIVND (reference sequence). Here the CDR3 reads CASSPYSNQPQHF. CDR3 in DNA: TGTGCCAGTAGTCCCTATAGCAATCAGCCCCAGCATTTT. Variable domain in full (rest from reference TRBV19 and TRBJ1-5): DGGITQSPKYLFRKEGQNVTLSCEQNLNHDAMYWYRQDPGQGLRLIYYSQIVNDFQKGDIAEGYSVSREKKESFPLTVTSAQKNPTAFYLCASSPYSNQPQHFGDGTRLSIL.